The rows below give T cell receptor beta chains drawn from one sample of a study of metastatic and nonmetastatic thyroid tumors. TCRdb reanalyzed the PCR reads with MiXCR. This sample has about 23,000 clones, with roughly 19% found just once. The sequenced sample was blood. The receptors derive from a male donor with papillary thyroid cancer or a benign thyroid nodule (not recorded which). Some clones in this sample may be carry-over from other donors' samples. Both conserved end residues are part of each CDR3. Each record gives: V gene, J gene, D gene, CDR3 length, clone size, CDR3 DNA, CDR3 protein. The D gene is left open where the match is weak. Clone size appears in some rows only: once, few, many, or a class for an expanded clone.

>TRBV24-1|TRBJ2-1|NA|16|medium-sized
TGTGCCACCAGTGACACGGACGGGAGCTCCTACAATGAGCAGTTCTTC
CATSDTDGSSYNEQFF
>TRBV5-4|TRBJ2-2|TRBD2|19|NA
TGTGCCAGCAGCTTGACATGGGGGGGAGTTAAGGGGAGCACCGGGGAGCTGTTTTTT
CASSLTWGGVKGSTGELFF
>TRBV5-1|TRBJ2-2|NA|13|NA
TGCGCCAGTCAAAAACTCGCAACCGGGGATCTGTTTTTT
CASQKLATGDLFF
>TRBV10-2|TRBJ1-6|NA|13|medium-sized
TGCGCCAGCTTCCCAAGCGGTAATTCACCCCTCCACTTT
CASFPSGNSPLHF
>TRBV28|TRBJ2-2|NA|15|medium-sized
TGTGCCAGCAGACCTACAGACTTAAACACCGGGGAGCTGTTTTTT
CASRPTDLNTGELFF
>TRBV9|TRBJ2-3|NA|16|NA
TGTGCCAGCAGCGTAGAGGGGGTGTCTAGCACAGATACGCAGTATTTT
CASSVEGVSSTDTQYF
>TRBV10-3|TRBJ2-1|TRBD2|15|NA
TGTGCCATCCGGGGTCTAGCGGGAGGGGACAATGAGCAGTTCTTC
CAIRGLAGGDNEQFF
>TRBV29-1|TRBJ1-5|NA|13|many
TGCAGCGTTGTCGGTCAGTGGAATCAGCCCCAGCATTTT
CSVVGQWNQPQHF
>TRBV6-5|TRBJ2-7|NA|17|medium-sized
TGTGCCAGCAGTTACCCCGCCAGCCGGGAGAGCTCCTACGAGCAGTACTTC
CASSYPASRESSYEQYF
>TRBV5-1|TRBJ2-7|NA|15|NA
TGCGCCAGCACCAAGTTGGCAGGGGGAGGCTACGAGCAGTACTTC
CASTKLAGGGYEQYF
>TRBV6-1|TRBJ2-5|NA|16|many
TGTGCCAGCAGTGAAGGAGGACAGACATTACAAGAGACCCAGTACTTC
CASSEGGQTLQETQYF
>TRBV11-1|TRBJ2-3|NA|16|NA
TGTGCCAGCAGCTTTCGGGGTGTGGGGTATACAGATACGCAGTATTTT
CASSFRGVGYTDTQYF
>TRBV9|TRBJ2-7|NA|13|medium-sized
TGTGCCAGCAGCGGGAGGACCTCCTACGAGCAGTACTTC
CASSGRTSYEQYF
>TRBV11-2|TRBJ2-1|TRBD2|15|medium-sized
TGTGCCAGCAGCTTAGGGGCGGGAGGGCCCGGTGAGCAGTTCTTC
CASSLGAGGPGEQFF
>TRBV5-6|TRBJ2-7|NA|13|many
TGTGCCAGCAGCCTCCGGGGCAAGTACGAGCAGTACTTC
CASSLRGKYEQYF
>TRBV20-1|TRBJ1-6|NA|13|many
TGCAGTGCTAGATCTGGGACTGGATCACCCCTCCACTTT
CSARSGTGSPLHF
>TRBV19|TRBJ2-1|TRBD2|11|many
TGTGCCAGTCAGCGGGAGACTGAGCAGTTCTTC
CASQRETEQFF
>TRBV6-6|TRBJ2-1|TRBD1|19|many
TGTGCCAGCAGTCCTAGGGGGACAGGTTTCATTAGCTCCTACAATGAGCAGTTCTTC
CASSPRGTGFISSYNEQFF
>TRBV5-1|TRBJ1-4|TRBD1|14|once
TGCGCCAGCAGCTTTGCAGGGGGACGGGAAAAACTGTTTTTT
CASSFAGGREKLFF
>TRBV6-1|TRBJ2-6|NA|15|few
TGTGCCAGCAGTGAAAAGGCAGGTGGGGCCAACGTCCTGACTTTC
CASSEKAGGANVLTF
>TRBV20-1|TRBJ1-5|NA|12|NA
TGCAGTGCCACCCTGGGGGGTCAGCCCCAGCATTTT
CSATLGGQPQHF
>TRBV6-5|TRBJ2-1|TRBD2|18|NA
TGTGCCAGCAGTTACCGGCCGCCTGGACTAGCATCTTACAATGAGCAGTTCTTC
CASSYRPPGLASYNEQFF
>TRBV2|TRBJ1-2|TRBD1|13|few
TGTGCCAGCAGTTACAGGGGGCAGGGCGGCTACACCTTC
CASSYRGQGGYTF
>TRBV2|TRBJ2-5|TRBD2|14|many
TGTGCCAGCTCTACCGGACTAGCCCAAGAGACCCAGTACTTC
CASSTGLAQETQYF
>TRBV7-8|TRBJ2-7|TRBD2|15|many
TGTGCCAGCAGCTACAGCGGGAGGGCCGTCTACGAGCAGTACTTC
CASSYSGRAVYEQYF